These T cell receptor beta chains were read from a single sample in a study of CD8+CD57+ T cells in acquired aplastic anemia. TCRdb independently ran MiXCR on the reads; one entry per CDR3 protein. The table records under 500,000 distinct CDR3 sequences, about a third of them present only once. The sample comprised sorted CD4+, CD8+, or CD8+CD57+ T cells (not recorded which) from PBMCs. All receptors derive from a human donor with aplastic anemia. The CDR3 runs from the conserved cysteine through the conserved F or W. Size is omitted from some rows. Given values are once, few, many or a class for expanded clones.

abundance	v_gene	j_gene	CDR3aa
many	TRBV5-1	TRBJ1-2	CASSGASDYGYTF
-	TRBV6-5	TRBJ2-1	CASSYSASGGAVNEQFF
-	TRBV5-4	TRBJ2-7	CASSLLQRDRRYEQYF
-	TRBV20-1	TRBJ2-7	CSASQRGLYEQYF
few	TRBV29-1	TRBJ1-2	CSTRDTYGYTF
many	TRBV16	TRBJ2-3	CASSSTVSTDTQYF
-	TRBV4-3	TRBJ2-1	CASSPDLGFSSYNEQFF
-	TRBV11-2	TRBJ2-7	CASSYLQGLYEQYF
-	TRBV2	TRBJ2-4	CASRNQGAGNIQYF
many	TRBV10-2	TRBJ2-7	CASSESTQAADGEQYF
few	TRBV27	TRBJ2-6	CASAESSGANVLTF
-	TRBV3-1	TRBJ1-1	CASSQGHQGEAFF
few	TRBV11-1	TRBJ2-7	CASSRRGGLTTSYEQYF